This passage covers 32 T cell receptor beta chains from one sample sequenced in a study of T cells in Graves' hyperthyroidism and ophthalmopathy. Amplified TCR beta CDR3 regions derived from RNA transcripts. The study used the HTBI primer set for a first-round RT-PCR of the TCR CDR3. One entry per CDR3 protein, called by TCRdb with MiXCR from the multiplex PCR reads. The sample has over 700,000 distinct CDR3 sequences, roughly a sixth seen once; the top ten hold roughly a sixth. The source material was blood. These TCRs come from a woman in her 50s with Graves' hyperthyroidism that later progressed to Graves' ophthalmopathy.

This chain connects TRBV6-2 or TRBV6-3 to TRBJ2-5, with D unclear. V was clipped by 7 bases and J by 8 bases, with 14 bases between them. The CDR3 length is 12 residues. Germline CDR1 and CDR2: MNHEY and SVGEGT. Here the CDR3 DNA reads TGTGCCAGCACCCACCCTGGGGATACCCAGTACTTC. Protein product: CASTHPGDTQYF.

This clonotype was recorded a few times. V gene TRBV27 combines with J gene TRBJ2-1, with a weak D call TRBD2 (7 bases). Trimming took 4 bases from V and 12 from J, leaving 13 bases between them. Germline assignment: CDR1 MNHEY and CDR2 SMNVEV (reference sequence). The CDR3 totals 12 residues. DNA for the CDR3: TGTGCCAGCAGTTCGGGGGGCGAACGGCAGTTCTTC. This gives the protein CASSSGGERQFF.

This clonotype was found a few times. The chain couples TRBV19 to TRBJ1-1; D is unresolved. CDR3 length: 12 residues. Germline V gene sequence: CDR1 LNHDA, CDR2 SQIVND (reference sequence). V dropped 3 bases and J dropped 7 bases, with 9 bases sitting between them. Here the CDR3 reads CASSILTFEAFF. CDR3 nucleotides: TGTGCCAGTAGTATTTTGACTTTTGAAGCTTTCTTT.

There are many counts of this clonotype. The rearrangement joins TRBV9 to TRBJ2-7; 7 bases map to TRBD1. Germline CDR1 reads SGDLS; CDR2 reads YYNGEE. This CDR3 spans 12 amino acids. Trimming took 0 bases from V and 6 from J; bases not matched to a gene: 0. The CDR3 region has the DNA TGTGCCAGCAGCGTAGGACAGGGCGAGCAGTACTTC. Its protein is CASSVGQGEQYF.

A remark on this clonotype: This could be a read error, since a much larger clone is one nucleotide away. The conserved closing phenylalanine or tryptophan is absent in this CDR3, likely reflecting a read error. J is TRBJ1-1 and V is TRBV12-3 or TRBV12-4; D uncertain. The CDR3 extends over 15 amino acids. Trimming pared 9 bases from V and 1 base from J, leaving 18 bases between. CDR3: CASYLPAAPNTEAFS. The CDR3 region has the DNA TGTGCCAGTTACTTACCGGCAGCACCGAACACTGAAGCTTTCTCT.

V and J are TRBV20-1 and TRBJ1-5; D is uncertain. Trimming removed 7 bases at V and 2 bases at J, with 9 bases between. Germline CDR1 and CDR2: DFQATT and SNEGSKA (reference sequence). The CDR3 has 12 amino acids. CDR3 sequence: CSGSGGNQPQHF. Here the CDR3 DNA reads TGCAGTGGGTCCGGGGGCAATCAGCCCCAGCATTTT.

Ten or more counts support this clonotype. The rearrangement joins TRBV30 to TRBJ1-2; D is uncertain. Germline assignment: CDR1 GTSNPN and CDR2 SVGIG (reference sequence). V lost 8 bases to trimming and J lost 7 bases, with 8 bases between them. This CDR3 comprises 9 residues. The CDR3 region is CAVHRGYTF. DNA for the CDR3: TGTGCCGTACACCGTGGCTACACCTTC.

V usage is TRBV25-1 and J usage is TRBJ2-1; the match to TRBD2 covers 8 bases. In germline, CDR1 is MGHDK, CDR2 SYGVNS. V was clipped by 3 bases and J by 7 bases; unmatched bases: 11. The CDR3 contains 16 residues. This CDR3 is CASSEVDGGASNEQFF. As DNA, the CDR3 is TGTGCCAGCAGTGAGGTGGACGGGGGGGCCTCAAATGAGCAGTTCTTC. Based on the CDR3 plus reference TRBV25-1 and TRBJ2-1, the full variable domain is EADIYQTPRYLVIGTGKKITLECSQTMGHDKMYWYQQDPGMELHLIHYSYGVNSTEKGDLSSESTVSRIRTEHFPLTLESARPSHTSQYLCASSEVDGGASNEQFFGPGTRLTVL.

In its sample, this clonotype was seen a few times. The CDR3 DNA sequence: TGTGCCAGCAGTTACTCGATCGAAGGGTACACTGAAGCTTTCTTT. It translates to CASSYSIEGYTEAFF. The chain couples TRBV6-6 to TRBJ1-1, with D hard to call. The V gene's germline CDR1 is MNHNY and CDR2 SVGAGI (reference sequence). With 0 bases removed from V and 3 bases from J, the gap between germline ends came to 11 bases. The CDR3 runs to 15 residues.

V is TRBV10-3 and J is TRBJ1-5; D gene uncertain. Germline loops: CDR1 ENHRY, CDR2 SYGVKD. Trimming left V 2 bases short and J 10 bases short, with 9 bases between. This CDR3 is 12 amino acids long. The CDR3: CAISEPDSPQHF. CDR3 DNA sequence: TGTGCCATCAGTGAGCCGGACTCTCCCCAGCATTTT.

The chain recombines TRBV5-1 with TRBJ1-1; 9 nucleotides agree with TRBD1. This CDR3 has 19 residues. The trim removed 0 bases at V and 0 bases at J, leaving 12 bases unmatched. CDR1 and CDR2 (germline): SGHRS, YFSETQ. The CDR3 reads CASSLEVGRGQGLNTEAFF. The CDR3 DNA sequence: TGCGCCAGCAGCTTGGAGGTCGGGAGGGGACAGGGATTGAACACTGAAGCTTTCTTT.

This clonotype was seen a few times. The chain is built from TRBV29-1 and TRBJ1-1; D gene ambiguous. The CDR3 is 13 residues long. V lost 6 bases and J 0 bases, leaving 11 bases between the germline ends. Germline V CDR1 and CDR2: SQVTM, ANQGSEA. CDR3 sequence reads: CSVRQVLNTEAFF. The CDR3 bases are TGCAGCGTCCGCCAGGTTCTGAACACTGAAGCTTTCTTT.

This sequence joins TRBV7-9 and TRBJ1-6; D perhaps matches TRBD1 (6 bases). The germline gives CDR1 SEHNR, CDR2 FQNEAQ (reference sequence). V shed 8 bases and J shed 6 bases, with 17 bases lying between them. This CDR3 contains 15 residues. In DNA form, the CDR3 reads TGTGCCAGCGCCCCAAAGGGACATCTTAATTCACCCCTCCACTTT. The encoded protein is CASAPKGHLNSPLHF.

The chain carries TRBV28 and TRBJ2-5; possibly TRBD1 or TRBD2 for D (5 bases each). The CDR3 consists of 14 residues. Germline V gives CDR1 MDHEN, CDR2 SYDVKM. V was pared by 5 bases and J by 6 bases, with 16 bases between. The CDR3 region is CASSPGTGLKTQYF. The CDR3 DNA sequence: TGTGCCAGCAGTCCAGGGACCGGTTTGAAGACCCAGTACTTC.

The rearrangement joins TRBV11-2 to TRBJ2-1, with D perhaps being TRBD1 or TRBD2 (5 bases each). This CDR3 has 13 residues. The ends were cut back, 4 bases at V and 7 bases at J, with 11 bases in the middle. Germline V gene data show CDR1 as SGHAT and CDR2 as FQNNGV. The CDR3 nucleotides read TGTGCCAGCAGCTGGGGGAGTCGGAATGAGCAGTTCTTC. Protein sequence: CASSWGSRNEQFF.

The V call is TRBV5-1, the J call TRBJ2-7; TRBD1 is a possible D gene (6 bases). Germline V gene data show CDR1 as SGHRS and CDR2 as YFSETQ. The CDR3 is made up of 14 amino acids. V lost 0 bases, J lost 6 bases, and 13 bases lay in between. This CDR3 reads CASSLDLQGTEQYF. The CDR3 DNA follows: TGCGCCAGCAGCTTGGATCTGCAGGGGACCGAGCAGTACTTC.

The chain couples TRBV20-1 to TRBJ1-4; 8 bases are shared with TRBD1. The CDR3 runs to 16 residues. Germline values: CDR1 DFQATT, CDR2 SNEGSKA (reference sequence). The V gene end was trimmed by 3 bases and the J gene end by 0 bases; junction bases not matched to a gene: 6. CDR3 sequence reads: CSARTGQGTTNEKLFF. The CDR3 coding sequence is TGCAGTGCTAGGACCGGACAGGGTACAACTAATGAAAAACTGTTTTTT.

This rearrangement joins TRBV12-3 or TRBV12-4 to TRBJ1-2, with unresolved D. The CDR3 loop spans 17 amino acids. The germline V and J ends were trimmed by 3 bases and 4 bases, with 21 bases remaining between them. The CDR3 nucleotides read TGTGCCAGCAGTTTGTCAGGTCAGACCCTATCGACCTATGGCTACACCTTC. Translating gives CASSLSGQTLSTYGYTF.

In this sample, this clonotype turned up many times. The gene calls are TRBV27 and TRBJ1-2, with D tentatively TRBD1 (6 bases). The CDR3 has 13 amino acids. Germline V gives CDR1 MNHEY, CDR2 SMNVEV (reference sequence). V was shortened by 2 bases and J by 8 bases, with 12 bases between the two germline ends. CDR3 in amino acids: CASSLAGGDGYTF. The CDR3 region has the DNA TGTGCCAGCAGTTTAGCCGGGGGCGACGGCTACACCTTC.

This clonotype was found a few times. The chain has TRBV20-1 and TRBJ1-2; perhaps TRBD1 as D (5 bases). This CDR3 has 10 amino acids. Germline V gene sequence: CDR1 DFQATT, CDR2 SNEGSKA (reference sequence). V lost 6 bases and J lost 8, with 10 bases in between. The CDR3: CSAGQGGYTF. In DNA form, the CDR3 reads TGCAGTGCCGGACAAGGGGGCTACACCTTC.

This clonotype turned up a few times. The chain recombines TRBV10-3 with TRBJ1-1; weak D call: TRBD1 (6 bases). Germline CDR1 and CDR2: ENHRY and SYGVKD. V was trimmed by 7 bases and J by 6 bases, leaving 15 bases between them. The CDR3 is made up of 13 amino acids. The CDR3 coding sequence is TGTGCCATCAAAGAACTGGACAGCTCTGAAGCTTTCTTT. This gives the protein CAIKELDSSEAFF.

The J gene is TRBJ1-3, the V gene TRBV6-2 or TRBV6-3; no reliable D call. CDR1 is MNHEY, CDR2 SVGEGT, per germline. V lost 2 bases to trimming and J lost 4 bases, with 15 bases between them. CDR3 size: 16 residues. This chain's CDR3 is CASSYPTQGGGNTIYF. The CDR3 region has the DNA TGTGCCAGCAGTTACCCGACACAAGGAGGAGGAAACACCATATATTTT.

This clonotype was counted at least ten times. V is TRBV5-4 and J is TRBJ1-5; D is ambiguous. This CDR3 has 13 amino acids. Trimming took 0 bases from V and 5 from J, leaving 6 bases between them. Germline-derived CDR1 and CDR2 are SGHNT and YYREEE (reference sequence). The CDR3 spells CASSLGSDQPQHF. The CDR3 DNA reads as TGTGCCAGCAGCTTGGGCTCCGATCAGCCCCAGCATTTT.

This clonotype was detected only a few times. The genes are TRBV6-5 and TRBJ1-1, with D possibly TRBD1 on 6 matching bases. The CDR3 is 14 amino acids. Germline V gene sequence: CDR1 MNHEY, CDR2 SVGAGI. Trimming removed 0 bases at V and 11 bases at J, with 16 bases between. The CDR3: CASSYSSGEGEAFF. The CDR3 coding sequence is TGTGCCAGCAGTTACTCTTCAGGGGAAGGGGAGGCTTTCTTT.

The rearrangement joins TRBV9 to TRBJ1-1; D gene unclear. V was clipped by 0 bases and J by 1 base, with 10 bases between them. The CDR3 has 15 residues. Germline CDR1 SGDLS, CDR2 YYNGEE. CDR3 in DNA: TGTGCCAGCAGCGTAGCTAGCTGGGGGAACACTGAAGCTTTCTTT. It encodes CASSVASWGNTEAFF.

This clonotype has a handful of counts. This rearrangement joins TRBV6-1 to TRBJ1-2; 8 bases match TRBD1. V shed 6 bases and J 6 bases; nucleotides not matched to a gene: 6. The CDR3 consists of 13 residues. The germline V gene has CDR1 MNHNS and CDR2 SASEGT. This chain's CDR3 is CASSADREHGYTF. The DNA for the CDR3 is TGTGCCAGCAGCGCGGACAGGGAACATGGCTACACCTTC.

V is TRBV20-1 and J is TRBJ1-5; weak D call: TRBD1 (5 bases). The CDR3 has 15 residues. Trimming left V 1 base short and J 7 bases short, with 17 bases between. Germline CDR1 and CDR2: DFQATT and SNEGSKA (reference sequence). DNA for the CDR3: TGCAGTGCTAGAGTGGACGCCATAAAGGGGCAGCCCCAGCATTTT. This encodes CSARVDAIKGQPQHF.

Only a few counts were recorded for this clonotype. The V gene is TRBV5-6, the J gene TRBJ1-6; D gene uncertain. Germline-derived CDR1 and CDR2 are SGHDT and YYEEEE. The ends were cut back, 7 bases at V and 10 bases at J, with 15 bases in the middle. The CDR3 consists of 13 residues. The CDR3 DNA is TGTGCCAGCCAGACCGCGGGTCCCTCACCCCTCCACTTT. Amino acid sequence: CASQTAGPSPLHF. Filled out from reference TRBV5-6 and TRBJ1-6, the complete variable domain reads DAGVTQSPTHLIKTRGQQVTLRCSPKSGHDTVSWYQQALGQGPQFIFQYYEEEERQRGNFPDRFSGHQFPNYSSELNVNALLLGDSALYLCASQTAGPSPLHFGNGTRLTVT.

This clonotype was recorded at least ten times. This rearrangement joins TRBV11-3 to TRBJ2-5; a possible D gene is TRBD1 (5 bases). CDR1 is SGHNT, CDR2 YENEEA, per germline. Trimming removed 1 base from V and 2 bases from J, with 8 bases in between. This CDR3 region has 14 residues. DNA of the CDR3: TGTGCCAGCAGCTTAGCTCCAGGGCAAGAGACCCAGTACTTC. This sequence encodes CASSLAPGQETQYF.

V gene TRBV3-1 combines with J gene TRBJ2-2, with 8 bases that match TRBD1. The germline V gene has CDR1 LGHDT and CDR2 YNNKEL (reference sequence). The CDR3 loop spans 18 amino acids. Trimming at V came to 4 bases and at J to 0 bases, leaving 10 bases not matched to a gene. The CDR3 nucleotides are TGTGCCAGCAGCCGAAGGGGGCGGACAGGGACGAACACCGGGGAGCTGTTTTTT. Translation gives CASSRRGRTGTNTGELFF.

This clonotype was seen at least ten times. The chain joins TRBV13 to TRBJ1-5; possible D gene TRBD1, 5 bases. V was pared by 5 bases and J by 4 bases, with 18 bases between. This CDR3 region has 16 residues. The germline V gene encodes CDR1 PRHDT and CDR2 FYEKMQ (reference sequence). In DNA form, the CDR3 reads TGTGCCAGCAGCCCGGGGGGAAACAGGCGTAATCAGCCCCAGCATTTT. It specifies CASSPGGNRRNQPQHF.

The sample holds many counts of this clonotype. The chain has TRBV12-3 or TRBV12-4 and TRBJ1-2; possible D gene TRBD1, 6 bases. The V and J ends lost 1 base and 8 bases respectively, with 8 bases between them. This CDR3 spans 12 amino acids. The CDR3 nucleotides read TGTGCCAGCAGTTTAGGCAGGGGAGGCTACACCTTC. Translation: CASSLGRGGYTF.